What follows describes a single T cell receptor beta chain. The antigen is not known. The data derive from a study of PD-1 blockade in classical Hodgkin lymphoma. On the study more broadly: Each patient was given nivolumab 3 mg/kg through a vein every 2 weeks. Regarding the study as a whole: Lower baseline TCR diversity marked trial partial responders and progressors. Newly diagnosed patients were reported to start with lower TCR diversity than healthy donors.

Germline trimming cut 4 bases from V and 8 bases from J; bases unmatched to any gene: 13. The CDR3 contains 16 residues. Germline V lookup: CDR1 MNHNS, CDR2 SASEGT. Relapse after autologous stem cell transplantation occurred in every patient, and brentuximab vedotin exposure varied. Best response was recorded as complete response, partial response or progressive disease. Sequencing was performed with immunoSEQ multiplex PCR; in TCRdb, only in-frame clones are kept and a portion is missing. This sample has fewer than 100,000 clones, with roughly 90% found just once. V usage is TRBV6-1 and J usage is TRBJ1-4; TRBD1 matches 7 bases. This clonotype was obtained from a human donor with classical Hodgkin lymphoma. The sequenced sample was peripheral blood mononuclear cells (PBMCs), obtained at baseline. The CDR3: CASSGNRGGLREKLFF. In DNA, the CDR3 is TGTGCCAGCAGTGGAAACAGGGGCGGGCTGCGGGAAAAACTGTTTTTT.